These 16 T cell receptor beta chains originate from one sample sequenced in a study of vaccination effects on CD4 cells after COVID-19. The repertoire was sequenced with immunoSEQ multiplex PCR; TCRdb's copy has only in-frame clones and lacks some. This sample has 55,000 to 65,000 clones; roughly 76% occur once, and the top ten carry roughly 2.7%. In the ViraFEST assay, antigen-specific CD4+ clonotypes were identified by expansion after peptide-pool stimulation. Following 10 days of culture, CD4+ T cells were isolated. Antigens of these TCRs are unknown. Material: CD4+ T cells from PBMCs cultured with HCoV-229E spike peptides, obtained before COVID-19 vaccination. These receptors originate from a human donor who received a COVID-19 vaccine.

The rearrangement uses TRBV7-9 and TRBJ2-2; D is unclear. The V gene lost 1 base and the J gene lost 8 bases, with 8 bases spanning the gap. This CDR3 is built from 13 residues. The germline V gene has CDR1 SEHNR and CDR2 FQNEAQ (reference sequence). The CDR3 nucleotides read TGTGCCAGCAGCTTAGACGTTGTAGGGGAGCTGTTTTTT. Its translation is CASSLDVVGELFF. Full variable domain (missing parts from reference TRBV7-9 and TRBJ2-2): DTGVSQNPRHKITKRGQNVTFRCDPISEHNRLYWYRQTLGQGPEFLTYFQNEAQLEKSRLLSDRFSAERPKGSFSTLEIQRTEQGDSAMYLCASSLDVVGELFFGEGSRLTVL.

The table lists this clone with a count of one. The chain combines TRBV19 with TRBJ1-1; TRBD1 agrees at 9 bases. The CDR3 totals 17 residues. Trimming took 4 bases from V and 0 from J; bases not matched to a gene: 9. CDR1 and CDR2 from the germline V gene are LNHDA and SQIVND (reference sequence). The DNA for the CDR3 is TGTGCCAGTAGTACCCTCGGGGACAGGGTCGTGAACACTGAAGCTTTCTTT. This codes for CASSTLGDRVVNTEAFF.

The CDR3 loop reads CASVDSLYGYTF. The CDR3 DNA sequence: TGTGCCAGCGTAGACAGCCTCTATGGCTACACCTTC. V gene TRBV25-1 combines with J gene TRBJ1-2; D is possibly TRBD1 (5 bases). V was pared by 8 bases and J by 4 bases, with 11 bases between. From germline, CDR1 is MGHDK and CDR2 SYGVNS. The CDR3 has 12 amino acids.

The gene calls are TRBV2 and TRBJ1-3, with D unclear. The germline gives CDR1 SNHLY, CDR2 FYNNEI. CDR3 length: 12 residues. V lost 6 bases and J 4 bases, leaving 7 bases between the germline ends. Here the CDR3 DNA reads TGTGCCAGCAGGGCGGGCGGAAACACCATATATTTT. Its translation is CASRAGGNTIYF.

The rearrangement joins TRBV7-3 to TRBJ2-3; D is possibly TRBD1 (6 bases). The CDR3 length is 14 residues. V lost 5 bases and J 5 bases, leaving 14 bases between the germline ends. Germline V gene lookup returns CDR1 SGHTA and CDR2 FQGTGA. The CDR3 loop reads CASSQRTRGDTQYF. The CDR3 DNA reads TGTGCCAGCAGCCAACGAACCAGGGGAGATACGCAGTATTTT.

J is TRBJ2-3 and V is TRBV7-8, with TRBD1 as a possible D gene (6 bases). Trimming pared 4 bases from V and 4 bases from J, leaving 15 bases between. The CDR3 extends over 15 amino acids. Germline loops: CDR1 SGHVS, CDR2 FQNEAQ. For the CDR3, the DNA is TGTGCCAGCAGCTCTCAGGGGAAGTGGGCAGATACGCAGTATTTT. This translates into CASSSQGKWADTQYF.

This chain joins TRBV18 and TRBJ1-1, with 9 bases that match TRBD1. The CDR3 contains 15 residues. V shed 5 bases and J 5 bases; nucleotides not matched to a gene: 9. Germline V lookup: CDR1 KGHSH, CDR2 LQKENI. CDR3 sequence reads: CASSSLRTGETEAFF. In DNA, the CDR3 is TGTGCCAGCTCATCTCTCCGGACAGGGGAGACTGAAGCTTTCTTT.

This chain joins TRBV30 and TRBJ2-3; 7 bases line up with TRBD2. This CDR3 spans 18 amino acids. CDR1 and CDR2 from the germline V gene are GTSNPN and SVGIG (reference sequence). V shed 0 bases and J 8 bases; nucleotides not matched to a gene: 20. Here the CDR3 DNA reads TGTGCCTGGAGTGTAAGGGGCCTACTTGGGGGGGAGGAAGTTACGCAGTATTTT. Amino acid sequence: CAWSVRGLLGGEEVTQYF.

The gene calls are TRBV11-2 and TRBJ2-4; TRBD2 might be the D (6 bases). The germline V gene has CDR1 SGHAT and CDR2 FQNNGV. V lost 4 bases and J 1 base, leaving 14 bases between the germline ends. CDR3 size: 16 residues. For the CDR3, the DNA is TGTGCCAGCAGCTCGTTTGGCGGAGGGGCCAAAAACATTCAGTACTTC. Its translation: CASSSFGGGAKNIQYF.

The genes are TRBV7-3 and TRBJ2-7; D is perhaps TRBD1 (8 bases). This CDR3 region has 22 residues. Germline V gene sequence: CDR1 SGHTA, CDR2 FQGTGA. V lost 1 base to trimming and J lost 3 bases, with 34 bases between them. Here the CDR3 reads CASSLKVPRQGRARGPLYEQYV. Written as DNA, the CDR3 is TGTGCCAGCAGCTTAAAAGTGCCTCGACAGGGGAGGGCTCGGGGCCCTCTCTACGAGCAGTACGTC.

The chain joins TRBV7-2 to TRBJ1-1; D might be TRBD1 (5 bases). The CDR3 totals 17 residues. The V end lost 1 base, the J end lost 1 base, and 16 bases lay between the germline ends. CDR1 and CDR2 (germline): SGHTA, FQGNSA. The CDR3 is CASSLEWGREWNTEAFF. The CDR3 DNA is TGTGCCAGCAGCTTAGAGTGGGGCAGGGAGTGGAACACTGAAGCTTTCTTT.

The chain couples TRBV24-1 to TRBJ2-3; 9 positions match TRBD1. From germline, CDR1 is KGHDR and CDR2 SFDVKD. This CDR3 has 15 amino acids. J gave up 3 bases and V 4 bases, and 4 bases lay outside the gene matches. The CDR3 coding sequence is TGTGCCACCAGTGACAAACAGGGGGCTACAGATACGCAGTATTTT. As protein: CATSDKQGATDTQYF.

The chain combines TRBV24-1 with TRBJ2-3, with D perhaps matching TRBD2 (7 bases). Germline lookup yields CDR1 KGHDR and CDR2 SFDVKD. CDR3 length equals 14 residues. Deletions cut 7 bases from V and 0 bases from J, with 10 bases between. The CDR3 sequence is CATRGGASTDTQYF. CDR3 sequence (DNA): TGTGCCACCAGGGGGGGGGCCAGCACAGATACGCAGTATTTT.

The gene calls are TRBV18 and TRBJ2-5; 8 nucleotides line up with TRBD1. With V trimmed by 5 bases and J by 5 bases, 4 bases remained unmatched. Germline-derived CDR1 and CDR2 are KGHSH and LQKENI. This CDR3 region has 13 residues. The CDR3 DNA sequence: TGTGCCAGCTCAGCGGACAGGGTTGAGACCCAGTACTTC. This translates into CASSADRVETQYF.

CDR3 bases: TGTGCCAGCCCCTTTGCCCAACAGGGCTACGAGCAGTACGTC. Protein: CASPFAQQGYEQYV. The chain combines TRBV6-5 with TRBJ2-7; tentatively, D is TRBD1 (6 bases). The CDR3 contains 14 residues. The V gene's germline CDR1 is MNHEY and CDR2 SVGAGI. V lost 8 bases and J 3 bases, leaving 17 bases between the germline ends.

This chain joins TRBV10-1 and TRBJ2-3, with 10 bases lining up with TRBD1. After removal of 8 bases from V and 6 bases from J, the junction contained 8 bases not matched to a gene. Germline V CDR1 and CDR2: WNHNN, SYGVQD (reference sequence). CDR3 size: 14 residues. The CDR3 nucleotides read TGCGCCAGCGCCTGGGACAGGGGAGGGGATACGCAGTATTTT. This gives the protein CASAWDRGGDTQYF.